Presented here are 19 T cell receptor beta chains from one specimen sequenced in a study of T-cell memory formation after mild COVID-19. TCRdb ran MiXCR on the 5' RACE reads and lists one entry per CDR3 protein. The sample records 300,000 to 350,000 distinct CDR3 sequences, roughly 13% being singletons. Material for sequencing was PBMCs or a T cell subset sorted from them (not recorded which). These receptors were obtained from a man younger than 35 who had mild COVID-19 (a few samples of this study predate the infection). Cell type and time point are not known.

This clonotype occurred a few times. The CDR3 nucleotides read TGTGCCAGCAGCACCGACCGGGACAGGGGACCCTCGAAGCAGTACGTC. Translated, it gives CASSTDRDRGPSKQYV. The chain couples TRBV5-5 to TRBJ2-7, with 10 bases identical to TRBD1. Germline V gives CDR1 SGHKS, CDR2 YYEKEE (reference sequence). This CDR3 has 16 residues. V gave up 4 bases and J gave up 8 bases; unmatched junction bases: 15.

The table lists this clonotype with a few counts. The chain links TRBV20-1 to TRBJ1-2, with D hard to call. Per germline, CDR1 DFQATT and CDR2 SNEGSKA (reference sequence). V was cut by 0 bases and J by 8 bases, with 10 bases left in between. This CDR3 comprises 12 residues. The CDR3 region is CSARDQGRGYTF. The CDR3 bases are TGCAGTGCTAGAGATCAAGGAAGGGGCTACACCTTC.

There are many counts of this clonotype. The genes are TRBV7-2 and TRBJ2-2, with TRBD1 matching over 8 bases. After removal of 5 bases from V and 6 bases from J, the junction contained 2 bases not matched to a gene. Germline V gene data show CDR1 as SGHTA and CDR2 as FQGNSA. The CDR3 has 13 amino acids. The CDR3 DNA sequence: TGTGCCAGCAGCGCGGACAGGGCCGGGGAGCTGTTTTTT. Its translation is CASSADRAGELFF.

This chain joins TRBV10-1 and TRBJ2-3, with 8 bases fitting TRBD1. This CDR3 spans 15 amino acids. V was clipped by 7 bases and J by 1 base; unmatched bases: 7. Germline values: CDR1 WNHNN, CDR2 SYGVQD (reference sequence). CDR3 protein: CASTTGTGGTDTQYF. CDR3 nucleotides: TGCGCCAGCACAACCGGGACAGGAGGCACAGATACGCAGTATTTT.

The genes are TRBV2 and TRBJ2-5; D is possibly TRBD2 (5 bases). CDR1 and CDR2 (germline): SNHLY, FYNNEI. With 3 bases removed from V and 7 bases from J, the gap between germline ends came to 12 bases. CDR3 size: 13 residues. The CDR3 region has the DNA TGTGCCAGCAGTGATGGCGGGTGGGCGACCCAGTACTTC. Amino acids: CASSDGGWATQYF.

This clonotype was observed once. The chain joins TRBV28 to TRBJ1-1, with a weak D call TRBD1 (6 bases). V dropped 2 bases and J dropped 4 bases, with 14 bases sitting between them. CDR3 size: 15 residues. From germline, CDR1 is MDHEN and CDR2 SYDVKM. The CDR3, as DNA: TGTGCCAGCAGTTTAGCACAGGGTGGCAGCACTGAAGCTTTCTTT. Residues: CASSLAQGGSTEAFF.

This clonotype was counted between two and nine times. The chain employs TRBV15 and TRBJ1-5; maybe TRBD1 (5 bases). Between the trimmed V and J ends, which lost 1 base and 2 bases, there was a span of 18 bases. Per germline, CDR1 LNHNV and CDR2 YYDKDF (reference sequence). The CDR3 spans 18 residues. The CDR3 DNA reads as TGTGCCACCAGCAGAGCCGTAAACAGGTTTCGGGGCAATCAGCCCCAGCATTTT. Protein: CATSRAVNRFRGNQPQHF.

This clonotype was seen more than once but under ten times. The rearrangement links TRBV10-3 to TRBJ2-5; 9 positions match TRBD2. The V and J ends lost 2 bases and 5 bases, in that order; junction bases with no gene match: 15. CDR3 length: 18 residues. Germline-derived CDR1 and CDR2 are ENHRY and SYGVKD. The CDR3 loop is CAISEPGLAFAAGETQYF. CDR3 nucleotide sequence: TGTGCCATCAGTGAGCCGGGACTAGCTTTTGCCGCGGGGGAGACCCAGTACTTC.

This clonotype has just a few counts. The chain links TRBV6-2 or TRBV6-3 to TRBJ1-2; D unresolved. The length of the CDR3 is 16 residues. V lost 7 bases and J lost 3, with 21 bases in between. Germline-derived CDR1 and CDR2 are MNHEY and SVGEGT. This CDR3 is CASTPFGEGVYYGYTF. CDR3 nucleotide sequence: TGTGCCAGCACCCCTTTTGGGGAGGGCGTATACTATGGCTACACCTTC.

The sample holds a few counts of this clonotype. This chain joins TRBV20-1 and TRBJ2-3, with D perhaps matching TRBD2 (5 bases). V shed 3 bases and J shed 4 bases, with 11 bases lying between them. Germline loops: CDR1 DFQATT, CDR2 SNEGSKA (reference sequence). This CDR3 comprises 13 residues. DNA of the CDR3: TGCAGTGCTAGGGACTCAGTGCCAGATACGCAGTATTTT. Protein product: CSARDSVPDTQYF.

This clonotype was seen only a few times. The V call is TRBV12-3 or TRBV12-4, the J call TRBJ2-2; the D is unclear. V lost 11 bases and J 3 bases, leaving 13 bases between the germline ends. CDR3 length equals 13 residues. The CDR3 nucleotides are TGTGCCGCCCGGATTGGGTACACCGGGGAGCTGTTTTTT. It encodes CAARIGYTGELFF.

This clonotype occurred a few times. The chain carries TRBV5-1 and TRBJ2-3, with D uncertain. The CDR3 extends over 13 amino acids. The germline CDR1 and CDR2 sequences are SGHRS and YFSETQ. Trimming left V 4 bases short and J 5 bases short, with 11 bases between. This CDR3 reads CASSGPTGDTQYF. The CDR3 DNA reads TGCGCCAGCAGCGGACCGACGGGAGATACGCAGTATTTT.

This clonotype was counted at least ten times. The chain joins TRBV15 to TRBJ1-2, with D unresolved. The CDR3 has 13 residues. CDR1 and CDR2 (germline): LNHNV, YYDKDF (reference sequence). V was clipped by 0 bases and J by 5 bases, with 7 bases between them. CDR3 DNA sequence: TGTGCCACCAGCAGAGAAAGCACGTATGGCTACACCTTC. Residues: CATSRESTYGYTF.

This clonotype was observed a few times. The V gene is TRBV12-3 or TRBV12-4, the J gene TRBJ1-3; D is uncertain. The CDR3 contains 12 residues. Trimming left V 6 bases short and J 5 bases short, with 8 bases between. The CDR3 here is CASSRNRNTIYF. In DNA, the CDR3 is TGTGCCAGCAGCCGAAATAGAAACACCATATATTTT.

V is TRBV6-5 and J is TRBJ2-2; TRBD1 agrees at 10 bases. The CDR3 has 15 amino acids. J lost 6 bases, V lost 7 bases, and 8 bases had no gene match. Germline V gene lookup returns CDR1 MNHEY and CDR2 SVGAGI. CDR3 in DNA: TGTGCCAGCATCGCCGGGACAGGGGTTCCCGGGGAGCTGTTTTTT. Residues: CASIAGTGVPGELFF.

This clonotype turned up a few times. V usage is TRBV12-3 or TRBV12-4 and J usage is TRBJ2-3, with D tentatively TRBD2 (7 bases). CDR3 length: 16 residues. The V gene lost 6 bases and the J gene lost 0 bases, with 16 bases spanning the gap. The CDR3 here is CASSPGGYPSTDTQYF. The CDR3 DNA reads as TGTGCCAGCAGCCCGGGGGGCTACCCTAGCACAGATACGCAGTATTTT.

This clonotype has at least ten counts. The rearrangement uses TRBV7-2 and TRBJ1-4; a weak D match, TRBD1 (5 bases). Trimming removed 5 bases from V and 7 bases from J, with 17 bases in between. There are 15 residues in the CDR3. CDR1 is SGHTA and CDR2 is FQGNSA in the germline V gene. As DNA, the CDR3 is TGTGCCAGCAGCCCCAGACCAACCCAGGGTGAAAAACTGTTTTTT. It encodes CASSPRPTQGEKLFF.

The rearrangement joins TRBV6-5 to TRBJ1-1; TRBD1 agrees at 8 bases. The CDR3 runs to 13 residues. J was trimmed by 11 bases and V by 5 bases; bases with no gene match: 10. CDR1 MNHEY and CDR2 SVGAGI come from the germline V gene. CDR3: CASSPRDRIRAFF. CDR3 coding DNA: TGTGCCAGCAGTCCTCGGGACAGGATAAGGGCTTTCTTT.

This clonotype was seen ten or more times. The V and J genes are TRBV4-3 and TRBJ2-5; possibly TRBD1 for D (6 bases). The germline V and J ends were trimmed by 4 bases and 4 bases, with 13 bases remaining between them. The germline V gene encodes CDR1 LGHNA and CDR2 YSLEER. This CDR3 is built from 14 residues. The CDR3 DNA reads TGCGCCAGCAGCCGCTCAACAGGGTCAGAGACCCAGTACTTC. Residues: CASSRSTGSETQYF.